The rows below give T cell receptor beta chains drawn from one sample of a study of tumor and adjacent non-tumor tissue in lung cancer. TCRdb redid the calling of the multiplex PCR reads with MiXCR, one entry per CDR3 protein. Among under 250,000 distinct CDR3 sequences, around 70% were seen once, and the ten largest hold approximately 25%. Material for sequencing was lung tumor tissue. All receptors derive from a man aged 55 to 70 with non-small cell lung cancer. Each CDR3 is given with its conserved first and last residue. A D gene is named only where the DNA matches it firmly. Part of the rows lack a size; the others show once, few, many or a class for expanded clones.

j_call,clone_size,v_call,d_call,cdr3_nt,cdr3_aa
TRBJ1-4,.,TRBV5-1,.,TGCGCCACCAAACCCGGATTTCAGGGGAATCACGAAAAACTGTTTTTT,CATKPGFQGNHEKLFF
TRBJ2-2,many,TRBV6-2/TRBV6-3,TRBD2,TGTGCCAGCAGGTCAAGCGGGAGGGGCACCGGGGAGCTGTTTTTT,CASRSSGRGTGELFF
TRBJ1-1,.,TRBV5-6,.,TGTGCCAGCAGCTCGGCAGGAGGGGGGCGTGAAGCTTTCTTT,CASSSAGGGREAFF
TRBJ2-1,.,TRBV20-1,TRBD2,TGCAGTACCACGACGTCGGGACTAGCTCCCAATGAGCAGTTCTTC,CSTTTSGLAPNEQFF
TRBJ1-2,.,TRBV18,.,TGTGCCAGCTCACCTGACAGGTCTAACTATGGCTACACCTTC,CASSPDRSNYGYTF
TRBJ2-2,.,TRBV12-3/TRBV12-4,.,TGTGCCAACAGTTTTGGGGGCGCGGGCACCGGGGAGCTGTTTTTT,CANSFGGAGTGELFF
TRBJ1-1,.,TRBV20-1,TRBD1,TGCAGTGCTAGATTAGGGACAGGGTTCATGAACACTGAAGCTTCCTTT,CSARLGTGFMNTEASF
TRBJ1-1,few,TRBV12-3/TRBV12-4,TRBD1,TGTGCCAGCACCGAGACAGGGAGCGGCACTGAAGCTTTCTTT,CASTETGSGTEAFF
TRBJ2-7,many,TRBV20-1,.,TGCAGTGCTTCGGGCAGTGCCATCTACGAGCAGTACTTC,CSASGSAIYEQYF
TRBJ1-1,.,TRBV7-9,TRBD1,TGTGCCAGCAAGACAGGGGCGGACACTGAAGCTTTCTTT,CASKTGADTEAFF
TRBJ2-7,.,TRBV7-8,.,TGTGCCAGCAGCTTACCGGCGACGAGCGGCTACGAGCAGTACTTC,CASSLPATSGYEQYF
TRBJ2-3,.,TRBV20-1,.,TGCAGTGCTAGAGTAGAGCGTCAATCCACAGATACGCAGTATTTT,CSARVERQSTDTQYF
TRBJ1-4,.,TRBV6-1,TRBD1,TGTGCCAGCCTCGGAGGGGGCGTTATAACTAATGAAAAACTGTTTTTT,CASLGGGVITNEKLFF
TRBJ2-1,.,TRBV5-1,.,TGCGCCATCAGCTTGGTACTAGCAGGTGAGCAGTTCTTC,CAISLVLAGEQFF
TRBJ1-1,.,TRBV5-4,.,TGTGCAAGCAGCTTGCCCCCTACAGCGAACACTGAAGCTTTCTTT,CASSLPPTANTEAFF
TRBJ2-5,many,TRBV4-1,.,TGCGCCAGCAGCCAAGATAAAGGGTCGTGGGAGACCCAGTACTTC,CASSQDKGSWETQYF
TRBJ1-2,.,TRBV6-1,.,TGTGCCGGCAGTGAAACGCCGCGGAGCCCATATGGCTACACCTTC,CAGSETPRSPYGYTF
TRBJ2-7,many,TRBV7-2,TRBD1,TGTGCCAGCAGCTCAACAGGGGTCGAGCAGTACTTC,CASSSTGVEQYF
TRBJ2-7,once,TRBV5-6,.,TGTGCCAGCAGCGCGTTCTCCTACGAGCAGAACTTC,CASSAFSYEQNF
TRBJ2-3,.,TRBV4-3,TRBD2,TGCGCCAGCAGGCGGATAGGGACTAGCGGGAACACAGATACGCAGTATTTT,CASRRIGTSGNTDTQYF
TRBJ1-4,once,TRBV10-3,.,TGTGCCATCAGCCCCAGGGGTGATAATGAAAAACTGTTTTTT,CAISPRGDNEKLFF
TRBJ2-2,.,TRBV5-6,.,TGTGCCAGCAGCTTCCTACGGACTCCGTTCGAGGGGGAGATGTTTTTT,CASSFLRTPFEGEMFF
TRBJ2-1,many,TRBV4-2,TRBD2,TGTGCCAGCAGCCAAGCGGGACTAGCGGAAAACAATGAGCAGTTCTTC,CASSQAGLAENNEQFF
TRBJ2-3,few,TRBV5-1,TRBD2,TGCGCCAGCAGGTCCGGGACTAGCGGGGGCCTGCGCACAGATACGCAGTATTTT,CASRSGTSGGLRTDTQYF
TRBJ2-3,.,TRBV6-5,.,TGTGCCAGCAACCCGTGGGGGAAGGGGGGCACAGATACGCAGTATTTT,CASNPWGKGGTDTQYF
TRBJ2-5,.,TRBV6-5,.,TGTGCCAGCAGTGATACCGGGACCACGGGGGCCGGCCAGACCCAGTACTTC,CASSDTGTTGAGQTQYF
TRBJ1-6,once,TRBV20-1,.,TGCAGTGCTAAAGCTGTCGGGGACATCCTGAGCTCCTATAATTCACTCCTCCACTTT,CSAKAVGDILSSYNSLLHF
TRBJ1-4,few,TRBV4-1,TRBD1,TGCGCCAGCAGCCAAAGGGACAGGGCGTCCGAAAAACTGTTTTTT,CASSQRDRASEKLFF
TRBJ2-3,many,TRBV11-2,TRBD2,TGTGCCAGCAGCCCATGGGCGGGGGGAACAGATACGCAGTATTTT,CASSPWAGGTDTQYF